This T cell receptor (beta chain) was sequenced during a study of graft-versus-host responses after intestinal transplantation. Sequenced by immunoSEQ multiplex PCR; TCRdb stores in-frame clones only, minus some. The repertoire holds 70,000 or so clones, with about 80% as singletons. Of note for this clone: Its cognate antigen is unknown.

This CDR3 spans 16 amino acids. Germline-derived CDR1 and CDR2 are MNHEY and SVGAGI. Trimming pared 0 bases from V and 5 bases from J, leaving 15 bases between. The chain couples TRBV6-5 to TRBJ2-3; tentative D call: TRBD2 (5 bases). The material was unstimulated CD4+ T cells sorted from spleen or lymph node cells, obtained before transplant. The receptor was isolated from a human donor who was the organ donor for an intestinal transplant. Here the CDR3 reads CASSYSSRAGIDTQYF. In nucleotides, the CDR3 is TGTGCCAGCAGTTACTCTTCCCGGGCCGGGATAGATACGCAGTATTTT.